The 22 T cell receptor beta chains in this list originate from one sample, sequenced in a study of response to subunit inactivated influenza vaccine. Each CDR3 protein is one row after TCRdb ran MiXCR on the RT-PCR reads. The sample holds 650,000 to 800,000 distinct CDR3 sequences, approximately 15% seen once. The sequences come from PBMCs from blood, collected roughly 15 days before vaccination. All receptors come from a middle-aged man who received an inactivated influenza vaccine.

This clonotype was seen a few times. The chain links TRBV29-1 to TRBJ2-7; 9 positions agree with TRBD2. Germline values: CDR1 SQVTM, CDR2 ANQGSEA. The CDR3 covers 12 residues. V was clipped by 7 bases and J by 12 bases; unmatched bases: 13. CDR3 coding DNA: TGCAGCGCCTCCGAGACTAGCGGCCGCCCGTACTTC. It encodes CSASETSGRPYF.

The gene calls are TRBV12-3 or TRBV12-4 and TRBJ2-7; D call uncertain. Trimming took off 1 base at V and 3 bases at J, with 7 bases between the two ends. The CDR3 loop spans 13 amino acids. CDR3 amino acids: CASSLGAHYEQYF. The CDR3 nucleotides read TGTGCCAGCAGTTTAGGGGCCCACTACGAGCAGTACTTC.

This clonotype was counted only a few times. V gene TRBV5-1 combines with J gene TRBJ2-4; D remains unclear. The CDR3 spans 11 residues. CDR1 SGHRS and CDR2 YFSETQ come from the germline V gene. Trimming removed 0 bases from V and 6 bases from J, with 1 base in between. In nucleotides, the CDR3 is TGCGCCAGCAGCTTGGCAAACATTCAGTACTTC. Protein product: CASSLANIQYF.

This clonotype was seen more than once but under ten times. V usage is TRBV27 and J usage is TRBJ2-5; D uncertain. The V end was cut by 5 bases, the J end by 5 bases, with 21 bases between. CDR1 is MNHEY and CDR2 is SMNVEV in the germline V gene (reference sequence). This CDR3 comprises 16 residues. The CDR3 DNA sequence: TGTGCCAGCAGTGGTGGTAGTCCCGGCCAAGGCGAGACCCAGTACTTC. Protein: CASSGGSPGQGETQYF.

This clonotype was counted only a few times. J is TRBJ2-7 and V is TRBV29-1, with TRBD1 matching 7 bases. Unmatched junction bases numbered 9, after V lost 6 bases and J lost 4 bases. Germline values: CDR1 SQVTM, CDR2 ANQGSEA. CDR3 size: 13 residues. The chain's CDR3 is CSVQQGSRYEQYF. In DNA form, the CDR3 reads TGCAGCGTACAACAGGGGAGTCGTTACGAGCAGTACTTC.

This clonotype turned up a few times. J is TRBJ2-1 and V is TRBV4-3; 9 positions match TRBD2. The CDR3 has 16 amino acids. V gave up 0 bases and J gave up 10 bases; unmatched junction bases: 10. The V gene's germline CDR1 is LGHNA and CDR2 YSLEER. The CDR3 is CASSQDYGGGAREQFF. The CDR3 nucleotides read TGCGCCAGCAGCCAAGATTATGGCGGGGGGGCACGAGAGCAGTTCTTC.

This clonotype was detected a few times. The chain combines TRBV7-3 with TRBJ2-3, with 8 bases lining up with TRBD2. Per germline, CDR1 SGHTA and CDR2 FQGTGA. The CDR3 contains 14 residues. V gave up 2 bases and J gave up 6 bases; unmatched junction bases: 4. CDR3 sequence (DNA): TGTGCCAGCAGCTTATTGGCTAGCGGGGATACGCAGTATTTT. Amino acids: CASSLLASGDTQYF.

The chain links TRBV7-2 to TRBJ1-2, with 9 nucleotides matching TRBD1. This CDR3 has 12 residues. Germline values: CDR1 SGHTA, CDR2 FQGNSA. After removal of 5 bases from V and 8 bases from J, the junction contained 3 bases not matched to a gene. The DNA for the CDR3 is TGTGCCAGCAGCCGGGACAGGGTAGGCTACACCTTC. Encoded protein: CASSRDRVGYTF. Looking up the rest from reference TRBV7-2 and TRBJ1-2 gives the full variable domain: GAGVSQSPSNKVTEKGKDVELRCDPISGHTALYWYRQSLGQGLEFLIYFQGNSAPDKSGLPSDRFSAERTGGSVSTLTIQRTQQEDSAVYLCASSRDRVGYTFGSGTRLTVV.

This clonotype was recorded a few times. The rearrangement uses TRBV4-1 and TRBJ1-5; TRBD1 is a possible D gene (6 bases). Germline V gene lookup returns CDR1 MGHRA and CDR2 YSYEKL. This CDR3 is 16 amino acids long. The V gene lost 0 bases and the J gene lost 6 bases, with 15 bases spanning the gap. CDR3 in DNA: TGCGCCAGCAGCCAAGAGGGGTTCGGGGGCGGTCAGCCCCAGCATTTT. Protein: CASSQEGFGGGQPQHF.

The CDR3 is CASSLLTSGSTDTQYF. CDR3 DNA: TGTGCCAGCAGCTTATTGACTAGCGGTAGCACAGATACGCAGTATTTT. The chain uses TRBV7-3 and TRBJ2-3; TRBD2 matches 9 bases. CDR3 length equals 16 residues. J was trimmed by 0 bases and V by 2 bases; bases with no gene match: 3. The germline V gene has CDR1 SGHTA and CDR2 FQGTGA. Supplemented by reference TRBV7-3 and TRBJ2-3, the full variable domain reads GAGVSQTPSNKVTEKGKYVELRCDPISGHTALYWYRQSLGQGPEFLIYFQGTGAADDSGLPNDRFFAVRPEGSVSTLKIQRTERGDSAVYLCASSLLTSGSTDTQYFGPGTRLTVL.

The chain links TRBV5-6 to TRBJ2-7, with 8 bases fitting TRBD1. Germline V CDR1 and CDR2: SGHDT, YYEEEE. The CDR3 covers 13 residues. The trim removed 3 bases at V and 7 bases at J, leaving 6 bases unmatched. Written as DNA, the CDR3 is TGTGCCAGCAGCTCGGACAGGGCGGGGGAGCAGTACTTC. The encoded protein is CASSSDRAGEQYF.

In the case of this clonotype: Here the CDR3 omits its conserved ending phenylalanine or tryptophan, so a read error is the likely source. The chain has TRBV28 and TRBJ2-5; 9 nucleotides line up with TRBD1. Germline V CDR1 and CDR2: MDHEN, SYDVKM. The CDR3 contains 14 residues. V gave up 3 bases and J gave up 5 bases; unmatched junction bases: 4. This CDR3 reads CASSFRDREETQYL. The CDR3, as DNA: TGTGCCAGCAGTTTTAGGGACAGGGAGGAGACCCAGTACCTC.

This chain joins TRBV5-1 and TRBJ1-6; no clear D gene. Germline CDR1 SGHRS, CDR2 YFSETQ. This CDR3 spans 14 amino acids. V was cut by 3 bases and J by 6 bases, with 10 bases left in between. The CDR3 region has the DNA TGCGCCAGCAGCTCCGTAAATCCTAATTCACCCCTCCACTTT. It translates to CASSSVNPNSPLHF.

This clonotype was counted between two and nine times. CDR3 sequence: CASTLLGQQNIQYF. CDR3 nucleotides: TGTGCCAGCACCCTTCTTGGACAGCAAAACATTCAGTACTTC. The chain carries TRBV28 and TRBJ2-4; the D gene is possibly TRBD1 (6 bases). Per germline, CDR1 MDHEN and CDR2 SYDVKM. Trimming took off 7 bases at V and 5 bases at J, with 15 bases between the two ends. The CDR3 loop spans 14 amino acids.

The gene calls are TRBV27 and TRBJ1-4, with D uncertain. The V end lost 0 bases, the J end lost 8 bases, and 7 bases lay between the germline ends. CDR3 length: 13 amino acids. In germline, CDR1 is MNHEY, CDR2 SMNVEV (reference sequence). For the CDR3, the DNA is TGTGCCAGCAGTTTATCGACTGGGGAAAAACTGTTTTTT. Residues: CASSLSTGEKLFF.

V gene TRBV29-1 combines with J gene TRBJ2-6; unclear D gene. This CDR3 has 15 residues. Trimming left V 4 bases short and J 3 bases short, with 13 bases between. Germline-derived CDR1 and CDR2 are SQVTM and ANQGSEA. The CDR3 DNA is TGCAGCGTTGGACATGGTGGGGTTGGGGCCAACGTCCTGACTTTC. Its translation: CSVGHGGVGANVLTF.

V usage is TRBV9 and J usage is TRBJ2-1; D unresolved. This CDR3 is built from 15 residues. CDR1 is SGDLS and CDR2 is YYNGEE in the germline V gene. Trimming left V 0 bases short and J 0 bases short, with 7 bases between. This CDR3 reads CASSVGAPSYNEQFF. The CDR3 bases are TGTGCCAGCAGCGTAGGAGCTCCCTCCTACAATGAGCAGTTCTTC.

This clonotype was detected ten times or more. The chain links TRBV4-1 to TRBJ1-2; unclear D gene. Germline loops: CDR1 MGHRA, CDR2 YSYEKL. Deletions cut 0 bases from V and 3 bases from J, with 8 bases between. The CDR3 totals 14 residues. Here the CDR3 reads CASSQDYTYYGYTF. The CDR3 DNA follows: TGCGCCAGCAGCCAAGATTACACTTACTATGGCTACACCTTC.

There are a few counts of this clonotype. The V and J genes are TRBV12-3 or TRBV12-4 and TRBJ2-3, with TRBD1 matching over 7 bases. CDR3 size: 13 residues. V trimming: 5 bases; J trimming: 6 bases; junction bases outside the gene matches: 5. The CDR3 region has the DNA TGTGCCAGCAGTAGGGACAGTTCGGATACGCAGTATTTT. Translating gives CASSRDSSDTQYF.

The rearrangement joins TRBV20-1 to TRBJ1-2; a possible D gene is TRBD1 (6 bases). The CDR3 is 14 amino acids. The V gene's germline CDR1 is DFQATT and CDR2 SNEGSKA (reference sequence). V lost 1 base to trimming and J lost 4 bases, with 13 bases between them. The CDR3 sequence is CSARVRGGGYGYTF. CDR3 nucleotide sequence: TGCAGTGCTAGAGTGAGGGGGGGAGGCTATGGCTACACCTTC.

The genes are TRBV10-3 and TRBJ2-1; 13 bases are shared with TRBD2. The germline V gene has CDR1 ENHRY and CDR2 SYGVKD. Trimming removed 4 bases from V and 4 bases from J; junction bases left unmatched: 4. This CDR3 is built from 16 residues. For the CDR3, the DNA is TGTGCCATCAGTGGTGTGGGACTAGCGGGGTACAATGAGCAGTTCTTC. It translates to CAISGVGLAGYNEQFF.

V is TRBV3-1 and J is TRBJ2-7, with TRBD2 matching 10 bases. The CDR3 spans 17 residues. Germline CDR1 reads LGHDT; CDR2 reads YNNKEL (reference sequence). Trimming removed 2 bases from V and 2 bases from J; junction bases left unmatched: 9. The CDR3 spells CASSQRLSGRAAYEQYF. DNA of the CDR3: TGTGCCAGCAGCCAAAGACTCAGCGGGAGGGCCGCCTACGAGCAGTACTTC.